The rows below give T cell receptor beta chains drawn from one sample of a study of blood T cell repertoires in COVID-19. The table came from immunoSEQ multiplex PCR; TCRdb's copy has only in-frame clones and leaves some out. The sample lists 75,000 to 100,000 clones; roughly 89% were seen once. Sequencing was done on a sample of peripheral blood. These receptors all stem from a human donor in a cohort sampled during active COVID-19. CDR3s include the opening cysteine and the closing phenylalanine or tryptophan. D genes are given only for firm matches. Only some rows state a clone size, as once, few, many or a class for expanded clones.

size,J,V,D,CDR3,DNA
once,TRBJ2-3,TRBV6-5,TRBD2,CAGIAGGADTQYF,TGTGCCGGAATAGCGGGAGGGGCAGATACGCAGTATTTT
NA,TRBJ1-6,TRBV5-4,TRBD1,CASSLRGQVSPLHF,TGTGCCAGCAGCCTCAGGGGGCAAGTTTCACCCCTCCACTTT
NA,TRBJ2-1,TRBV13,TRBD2,CASSYRTSGRAGGDNEQFF,TGTGCCAGCAGCTACAGGACTAGCGGGAGGGCTGGAGGGGACAATGAGCAGTTCTTC
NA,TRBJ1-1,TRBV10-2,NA,CASSGHDTEAFF,TGCGCCAGCAGTGGGCACGACACTGAAGCTTTCTTT
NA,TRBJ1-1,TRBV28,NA,CASSFGGSSHTEAFF,TGTGCCAGCAGTTTTGGGGGCTCTTCGCACACTGAAGCTTTCTTT
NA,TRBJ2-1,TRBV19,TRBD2,CASSMGYLAGDSYNEQFF,TGTGCCAGTAGTATGGGCTACTTAGCGGGGGATTCCTACAATGAGCAGTTCTTC
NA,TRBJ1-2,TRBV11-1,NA,CASSRDRFNYGYTF,TGTGCCAGCAGCCGAGACAGGTTTAACTATGGCTACACCTTC
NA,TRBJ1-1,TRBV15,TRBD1,CATSRETGANTEAFF,TGTGCCACCAGCAGAGAGACAGGGGCGAACACTGAAGCTTTCTTT
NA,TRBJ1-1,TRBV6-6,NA,CASYHSGNTEAFF,TGTGCCAGCTACCATTCAGGGAACACTGAAGCTTTCTTT
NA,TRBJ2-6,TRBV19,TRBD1,CASSTSGQVISGANVLTF,TGTGCCAGTAGTACTTCGGGACAGGTTATCTCTGGGGCCAACGTCCTGACTTTC
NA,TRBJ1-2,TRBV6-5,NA,CASRGQNYGYTF,TGTGCCAGCAGGGGACAAAACTATGGCTACACCTTC
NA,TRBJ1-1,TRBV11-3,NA,CASSPGSSTEAFF,TGTGCCAGCAGTCCGGGATCGTCCACTGAAGCTTTCTTT
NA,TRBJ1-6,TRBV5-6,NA,CASSLPQGYNSPLHF,TGTGCCAGCAGCTTGCCACAGGGCTATAATTCACCCCTCCACTTT
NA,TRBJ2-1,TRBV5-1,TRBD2,CASSYELAGEGFF,TGCGCCAGCAGCTACGAACTAGCGGGAGAAGGGTTCTTC
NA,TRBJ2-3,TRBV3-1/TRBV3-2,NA,CASSQDPLPRDRRAGDTQYF,TGTGCCAGCAGCCAAGATCCCCTACCGCGGGACCGCCGGGCGGGAGATACGCAGTATTTT
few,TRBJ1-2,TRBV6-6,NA,CASRHPLGVGQRVYTF,TGTGCCAGCCGCCACCCCCTAGGTGTCGGGCAGAGGGTCTACACCTTC
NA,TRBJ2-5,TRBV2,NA,CASVRGTRTGETQYF,TGTGCCAGCGTGAGGGGGACAAGGACGGGAGAGACCCAGTACTTC
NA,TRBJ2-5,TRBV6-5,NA,CASSYSDQGGTQYF,TGTGCCAGCAGTTACTCAGATCAGGGAGGGACCCAGTACTTC
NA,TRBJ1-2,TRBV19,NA,CASSIFDQGHGYTF,TGTGCCAGTAGTATCTTCGACCAGGGTCATGGCTACACCTTC
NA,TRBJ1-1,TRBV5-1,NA,CASSLAGVTEAFF,TGCGCCAGCAGCTTGGCAGGGGTCACTGAAGCTTTCTTT